This T cell receptor beta chain was recovered during a study of Tregs in tolerant kidney transplant recipients. Study-wide points: Biological reproducibility was not directly addressed in this study.

Points on this clone: What it binds is not known.

Sequencing used immunoSEQ multiplex PCR; TCRdb keeps in-frame clones, though not all of them. The sample includes more than 75,000 clones, roughly 93% seen only once; the top ten take 0.35% to 0.55%. The V gene's germline CDR1 is SGHRS and CDR2 YFSETQ. V gave up 0 bases and J gave up 3 bases, with 7 bases separating them. This CDR3 is 14 amino acids long. The starting material was CD4+ T cells from blood, obtained before the transplant. This clonotype originated in a human donor who received a combined kidney and bone marrow transplant. The chain carries TRBV5-1 and TRBJ1-3; D unclear. The DNA of the CDR3 is TGCGCCAGCAGCTTGGTGGGAGATGGAAACACCATATATTTT. It translates to CASSLVGDGNTIYF.